The entry below describes one T cell receptor (beta chain). The data were taken from a study of blood T cells in healthy people across ages. The second PCR ran 7 to 11 cycles with a sample-barcoded 5' primer and J-beta primers. Each CDR3 protein gets one entry after TCRdb re-called the 5' RACE reads with MiXCR. The table includes about 1.8 million distinct CDR3 sequences, roughly 52% detected once. CDR3 length: 17 residues. V gave up 1 base and J gave up 8 bases; unmatched junction bases: 13. Germline CDR1 is SGHRS and CDR2 is YFSETQ. The sample taken for sequencing was blood. The rearrangement uses TRBV5-1 and TRBJ2-1, with 9 bases matching TRBD1. This receptor was identified in a woman aged 40 to 50 in good health. CDR3 region: CASSLPSGTGFHDEQFF. CDR3 sequence (DNA): TGCGCCAGCAGCTTGCCCTCGGGGACAGGGTTTCATGATGAGCAGTTCTTC.